This T cell receptor (beta chain) was identified during a study of T cells in Graves' hyperthyroidism and ophthalmopathy. General study points: Ophthalmopathy, which appeared later, was predicted by the model a median roughly 6.4 months before onset. Blood held most thyroid clonotypes expanded above 0.001 frequency.

In regard to this clonotype: Its antigen is not known.

Stable Graves' hyperthyroidism denoted no ophthalmopathy progression over 18 months. The investigators amplified TCR beta CDR3 regions from RNA transcripts. When the TCR CDR3 underwent first-round RT-PCR, the HTBI primer set was used. TCRdb processed the multiplex PCR reads anew with MiXCR; each CDR3 protein has one entry. The sample has around 350,000 distinct CDR3 sequences; about 18% are singletons. CDR1 MNHNS and CDR2 SASEGT come from the germline V gene. There are 16 residues in the CDR3. The V end lost 6 bases, the J end lost 1 base, and 17 bases lay between the germline ends. The source of this sequence is a young woman with Graves' hyperthyroidism. This rearrangement joins TRBV6-1 to TRBJ2-3, with D perhaps assigned TRBD1 or TRBD2 (6 bases each). Sequencing was performed on blood. This CDR3 is CASSVVGGWGTDTQYF. In DNA, the CDR3 is TGTGCCAGCAGCGTAGTGGGGGGCTGGGGCACAGATACGCAGTATTTT.